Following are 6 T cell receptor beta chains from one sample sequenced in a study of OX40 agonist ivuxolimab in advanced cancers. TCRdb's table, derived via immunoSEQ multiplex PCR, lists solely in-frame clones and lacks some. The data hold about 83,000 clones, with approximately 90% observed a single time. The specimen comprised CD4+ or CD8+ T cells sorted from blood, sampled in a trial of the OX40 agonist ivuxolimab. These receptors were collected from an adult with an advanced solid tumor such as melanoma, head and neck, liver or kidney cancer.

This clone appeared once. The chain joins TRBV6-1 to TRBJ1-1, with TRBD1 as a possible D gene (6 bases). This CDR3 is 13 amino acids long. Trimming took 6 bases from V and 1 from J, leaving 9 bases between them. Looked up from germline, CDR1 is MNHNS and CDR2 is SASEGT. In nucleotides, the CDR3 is TGTGCCAGCAGGCCACAGGGGAACACTGAAGCTTTCTTT. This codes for CASRPQGNTEAFF.

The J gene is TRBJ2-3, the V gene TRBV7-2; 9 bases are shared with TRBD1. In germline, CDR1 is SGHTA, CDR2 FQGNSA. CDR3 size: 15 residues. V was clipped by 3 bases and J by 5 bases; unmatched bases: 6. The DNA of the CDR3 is TGTGCCAGCAGCTTCACGGGACAGGGTGGAGATACGCAGTATTTT. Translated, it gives CASSFTGQGGDTQYF.

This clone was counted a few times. The CDR3 loop reads CASSETRDTGGYGYTF. DNA for the CDR3: TGTGCCAGCAGTGAAACCCGGGACACCGGAGGGTATGGCTACACCTTC. The chain links TRBV2 to TRBJ1-2; the D gene is possibly TRBD1 (6 bases). The CDR3 sequence is 16 residues long. Germline assignment: CDR1 SNHLY and CDR2 FYNNEI. V shed 2 bases and J shed 5 bases, with 18 bases lying between them.

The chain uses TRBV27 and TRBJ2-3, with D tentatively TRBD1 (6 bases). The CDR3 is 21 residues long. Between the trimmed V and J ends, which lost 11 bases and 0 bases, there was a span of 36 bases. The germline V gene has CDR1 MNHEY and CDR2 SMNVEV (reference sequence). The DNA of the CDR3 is TGTGCCGCGAAACCAGGTCCGCTTTTCTTAGGGGACACTTTTAGCACAGATACGCAGTATTTT. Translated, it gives CAAKPGPLFLGDTFSTDTQYF.

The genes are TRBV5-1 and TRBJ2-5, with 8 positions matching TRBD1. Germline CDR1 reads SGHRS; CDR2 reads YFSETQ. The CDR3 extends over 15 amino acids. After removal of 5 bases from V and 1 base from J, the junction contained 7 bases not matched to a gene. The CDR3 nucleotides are TGCGCCAGCAGTAACAGGGGGGCTCTCCAAGAGACCCAGTACTTC. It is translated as CASSNRGALQETQYF.

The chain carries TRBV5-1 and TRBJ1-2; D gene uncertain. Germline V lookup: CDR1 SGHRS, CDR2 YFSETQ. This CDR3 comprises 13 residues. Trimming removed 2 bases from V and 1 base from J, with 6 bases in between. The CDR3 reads CASSFSGNYGYTF. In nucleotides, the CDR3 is TGCGCCAGCAGCTTTTCGGGTAACTATGGCTACACCTTC.